The clone carrying this TCR beta chain occurred a few times. Trimming shortened V by 3 bases and J by 5 bases, and 18 bases separated the two germline ends. The germline V gene encodes CDR1 SGHRS and CDR2 YFSETQ. The CDR3 has 17 residues. This sample is drawn from a study of T cells after yellow fever vaccination. Using its own MiXCR run on the 5' RACE reads, TCRdb lists one record per CDR3 protein. Among about 400,000 distinct CDR3 sequences listed, approximately 6% were seen once. Sequencing was performed on PBMCs, taken 5 days after the yellow fever booster vaccination. This chain joins TRBV5-1 and TRBJ1-6; tentatively, D is TRBD1 (5 bases). The receptor was derived from a man aged 25-40 years who received the YFV17D yellow fever vaccine. The CDR3 nucleotides read TGCGCCAGCAGCTCGCTCCTCTTGACAGAGAATAATTCACCCCTCCACTTT. Encoded protein: CASSSLLLTENNSPLHF.